The 29 T cell receptor beta chains given below trace back to one sample, sequenced in a study of cytomegalovirus exposure and HLA in healthy donors. PCR primers comprised 60 Vbeta and 13 Jbeta primers. TCRdb's table, derived via immunoSEQ multiplex PCR, lists solely in-frame clones and lacks some. Of roughly 190,000 clones in the sample, around 83% were seen once. The specimen was PBMCs. These receptors originate from a woman aged 50 to 65 in good health and CMV-seropositive.

In nucleotides, the CDR3 is TGCGCCAGCAGCCAAGATTCGGGGGTCAGGGCAGATACGCAGTATTTT. Translating it yields CASSQDSGVRADTQYF. J is TRBJ2-3 and V is TRBV4-1; D possibly corresponds to TRBD2 (6 bases). There are 16 residues in the CDR3. Trimming cost V 0 bases and J 4 bases, with 14 bases left between them. Germline CDR1 reads MGHRA; CDR2 reads YSYEKL.

The rearrangement joins TRBV6-5 to TRBJ1-2; 10 bases map to TRBD1. V trimming: 6 bases; J trimming: 4 bases; junction bases outside the gene matches: 8. CDR3 length equals 15 residues. CDR1 is MNHEY and CDR2 is SVGAGI in the germline V gene. The CDR3 DNA reads TGTGCCAGCAGACCGTGGGACAGGGGCTCCTATGGCTACACCTTC. Translating gives CASRPWDRGSYGYTF.

The chain carries TRBV10-3 and TRBJ2-1, with 7 bases aligning to TRBD1. Germline trimming cut 2 bases from V and 7 bases from J; bases unmatched to any gene: 8. The CDR3 runs to 15 residues. CDR1 and CDR2 from the germline V gene are ENHRY and SYGVKD. The CDR3 region has the DNA TGTGCCATCAGTGAGGGGACAGCGGCTTTAAATGAGCAGTTCTTC. It encodes CAISEGTAALNEQFF.

The gene calls are TRBV7-6 and TRBJ2-1; D might be TRBD2 (5 bases). There are 15 residues in the CDR3. In germline, CDR1 is SGHVS, CDR2 FNYEAQ. Trimming shortened V by 1 base and J by 9 bases, and 16 bases separated the two germline ends. The chain's CDR3 is CASSLVMSSRIEQFF. The CDR3 nucleotides are TGTGCCAGCAGCTTAGTTATGTCTAGCAGGATTGAGCAGTTCTTC.

In the case of this clone: This same CDR3 is encoded by further DNA sequences in the sample. This chain uses TRBV18 with TRBJ2-5, with unresolved D. This CDR3 has 11 residues. CDR1 and CDR2 from the germline V gene are KGHSH and LQKENI. Trimming removed 3 bases from V and 4 bases from J, with 3 bases in between. CDR3 region: CASSPRETQYF. For the CDR3, the DNA is TGTGCCAGCTCACCCCGAGAGACCCAGTACTTC.

This chain uses TRBV4-1 with TRBJ2-1, with 10 bases matching TRBD1. Germline lookup yields CDR1 MGHRA and CDR2 YSYEKL. With V trimmed by 3 bases and J by 9 bases, 14 bases remained unmatched. The CDR3 has 17 residues. The chain's CDR3 is CASSHPRAGQGLIEQFF. The CDR3 nucleotides read TGCGCCAGCAGCCATCCCAGGGCGGGACAGGGGTTGATTGAGCAGTTCTTC.

The J gene is TRBJ2-4, the V gene TRBV4-1, with 11 bases that match TRBD2. Looked up from germline, CDR1 is MGHRA and CDR2 is YSYEKL. The CDR3 sequence is 16 residues long. J was trimmed by 7 bases and V by 2 bases; bases with no gene match: 7. The CDR3 reads CASSQNLAGGHNIQYF. CDR3 nucleotides: TGCGCCAGCAGCCAAAATTTAGCGGGGGGGCATAACATTCAGTACTTC.

The V and J genes are TRBV7-7 and TRBJ2-5; possible D gene TRBD2, 7 bases. Trimming cost V 5 bases and J 2 bases, with 12 bases left between them. The CDR3 loop spans 14 amino acids. Germline V gene lookup returns CDR1 SSHAT and CDR2 FNYEAQ (reference sequence). The CDR3 reads CASSPGGLQETQYF. Here the CDR3 DNA reads TGTGCCAGCAGCCCGGGGGGCTTACAAGAGACCCAGTACTTC.

The J gene is TRBJ2-1, the V gene TRBV6-1; a possible D gene is TRBD1 (6 bases). Germline V gives CDR1 MNHNS, CDR2 SASEGT. Between the trimmed V and J ends, which lost 5 bases and 7 bases, there was a span of 15 bases. The CDR3 loop spans 14 amino acids. The CDR3 coding sequence is TGTGCCAGCAGTACACAGGGATCGGGGAATGAGCAGTTCTTC. Protein: CASSTQGSGNEQFF.

The chain is built from TRBV6-5 and TRBJ1-2, with 10 bases fitting TRBD1. From germline, CDR1 is MNHEY and CDR2 SVGAGI. This CDR3 has 14 amino acids. With V trimmed by 7 bases and J by 7 bases, 9 bases remained unmatched. The CDR3 here is CASIPEGQGIGYTF. The CDR3 DNA sequence: TGTGCCAGCATTCCCGAGGGACAGGGGATTGGCTACACCTTC.

The J gene is TRBJ1-2, the V gene TRBV19, with TRBD1 matching over 10 bases. Germline loops: CDR1 LNHDA, CDR2 SQIVND (reference sequence). This CDR3 has 14 residues. J gave up 8 bases and V 3 bases, and 6 bases lay outside the gene matches. CDR3 coding DNA: TGTGCCAGTAGTATGTCTGGGACAGGGGCCGGCTACACCTTC. It yields the protein CASSMSGTGAGYTF.

The chain carries TRBV28 and TRBJ1-1; possibly TRBD1 for D (5 bases). V was pared by 3 bases and J by 4 bases, with 9 bases between. Germline V CDR1 and CDR2: MDHEN, SYDVKM. This CDR3 is built from 13 residues. CDR3 sequence: CASSFVGLTEAFF. In nucleotides, the CDR3 is TGTGCCAGCAGTTTTGTGGGGCTCACTGAAGCTTTCTTT.

The rearrangement links TRBV28 to TRBJ1-2; 10 positions match TRBD1. Germline assignment: CDR1 MDHEN and CDR2 SYDVKM. With V trimmed by 6 bases and J by 4 bases, 5 bases remained unmatched. This CDR3 has 14 amino acids. CDR3 sequence: CASRGQGLVYGYTF. As DNA, the CDR3 is TGTGCCAGCAGGGGACAGGGGTTGGTCTATGGCTACACCTTC.

This clone turned up a few times. The rearrangement joins TRBV7-9 to TRBJ2-7; D gene uncertain. V gave up 4 bases and J gave up 0 bases, with 13 bases separating them. The CDR3 totals 15 residues. The germline CDR1 and CDR2 sequences are SEHNR and FQNEAQ (reference sequence). In nucleotides, the CDR3 is TGTGCCAGCAGCTCTTACGACTGGAGCTCCTACGAGCAGTACTTC. This sequence encodes CASSSYDWSSYEQYF.

This clone was observed a single time. The genes are TRBV7-2 and TRBJ1-1, with 8 bases that match TRBD1. This CDR3 comprises 16 residues. Unmatched junction bases numbered 8, after V lost 5 bases and J lost 0 bases. Per the germline V gene, CDR1 is SGHTA and CDR2 is FQGNSA. The CDR3 loop is CASSKTGALMNTEAFF. CDR3 sequence (DNA): TGTGCCAGCAGCAAGACAGGGGCTCTAATGAACACTGAAGCTTTCTTT.

The J gene is TRBJ1-6, the V gene TRBV6-1; D not resolved. This CDR3 has 13 residues. Germline CDR1 is MNHNS and CDR2 is SASEGT. Trimming removed 6 bases from V and 7 bases from J, with 10 bases in between. CDR3 bases: TGTGCCAGCAGGGATGGAGAGAATTCACCCCTCCACTTT. This sequence encodes CASRDGENSPLHF.

This clone was counted a few times. V usage is TRBV6-1 and J usage is TRBJ1-4; maybe TRBD1 (5 bases). Deletions cut 7 bases from V and 3 bases from J, with 12 bases between. Germline V gene lookup returns CDR1 MNHNS and CDR2 SASEGT. CDR3 length equals 14 residues. The CDR3 bases are TGTGCCAGCAACTGGGGCAGTTCTAATGAAAAACTGTTTTTT. Protein sequence: CASNWGSSNEKLFF.

The gene calls are TRBV11-2 and TRBJ1-1, with a possible D match to TRBD1 (5 bases). This CDR3 has 15 amino acids. V lost 3 bases to trimming and J lost 0 bases, with 11 bases between them. Germline assignment: CDR1 SGHAT and CDR2 FQNNGV. CDR3: CASSLGGGVNTEAFF. Here the CDR3 DNA reads TGTGCCAGCAGCTTGGGTGGAGGGGTGAACACTGAAGCTTTCTTT. Filled out from reference TRBV11-2 and TRBJ1-1, the complete variable domain reads EAGVAQSPRYKIIEKRQSVAFWCNPISGHATLYWYQQILGQGPKLLIQFQNNGVVDDSQLPKDRFSAERLKGVDSTLKIQPAKLEDSAVYLCASSLGGGVNTEAFFGQGTRLTVV.

The chain is built from TRBV4-1 and TRBJ2-7, with TRBD1 matching 7 bases. The V gene's germline CDR1 is MGHRA and CDR2 YSYEKL. The CDR3 sequence is 14 residues long. V was pared by 3 bases and J by 4 bases, with 6 bases of the junction left unmatched. Here the CDR3 reads CASSHSGQIYEQYF. DNA for the CDR3: TGCGCCAGCAGCCATTCGGGACAGATATACGAGCAGTACTTC.

This chain joins TRBV19 and TRBJ1-1; D unclear. Trimming left V 6 bases short and J 2 bases short, with 10 bases between. Germline V gene sequence: CDR1 LNHDA, CDR2 SQIVND (reference sequence). CDR3 length: 13 residues. The CDR3 spells CASSTSINTEAFF. CDR3 DNA sequence: TGTGCCAGTAGCACTTCGATTAACACTGAAGCTTTCTTT.

This sequence joins TRBV5-1 and TRBJ2-7, with D tentatively TRBD1 (5 bases). The ends were cut back, 1 base at V and 2 bases at J, with 10 bases in the middle. CDR1 and CDR2 (germline): SGHRS, YFSETQ. The CDR3 contains 14 residues. CDR3 bases: TGCGCCAGCAGCTTGACAGGTTATCCCTACGAGCAGTACTTC. It translates to CASSLTGYPYEQYF.

The V and J genes are TRBV7-6 and TRBJ2-1; TRBD1 agrees at 9 bases. Per the germline V gene, CDR1 is SGHVS and CDR2 is FNYEAQ. The CDR3 length is 16 residues. Trimming took 5 bases from V and 5 from J; bases not matched to a gene: 10. The CDR3 spells CASSPGQGLMNNEQFF. DNA for the CDR3: TGTGCCAGCAGCCCTGGACAGGGGTTGATGAACAATGAGCAGTTCTTC. Full variable domain (missing parts from reference TRBV7-6 and TRBJ2-1): GAGVSQSPRYKVTKRGQDVALRCDPISGHVSLYWYRQALGQGPEFLTYFNYEAQQDKSGLPNDRFSAERPEGSISTLTIQRTEQRDSAMYRCASSPGQGLMNNEQFFGPGTRLTVL.

This chain links TRBV19 with TRBJ1-2; 9 bases are shared with TRBD1. The CDR3 spans 14 residues. J lost 8 bases, V lost 3 bases, and 7 bases had no gene match. Germline-derived CDR1 and CDR2 are LNHDA and SQIVND (reference sequence). CDR3 protein: CASSMGRTGEGYTF. The CDR3 DNA reads as TGTGCCAGTAGTATGGGGCGGACAGGGGAAGGCTACACCTTC.

For the CDR3, the DNA is TGTGCCAGCAGTAGTCAGACCGGGACACCCTACGAGCAGTACTTC. It specifies CASSSQTGTPYEQYF. This rearrangement joins TRBV6-1 to TRBJ2-7; TRBD1 is a possible D gene (6 bases). CDR3 length: 15 amino acids. Germline values: CDR1 MNHNS, CDR2 SASEGT. The V and J ends lost 5 bases and 2 bases respectively, with 16 bases between them.

The chain combines TRBV6-1 with TRBJ2-7, with 7 bases aligning to TRBD2. CDR1 is MNHNS and CDR2 is SASEGT in the germline V gene. Trimming cost V 6 bases and J 5 bases; bases outside gene matches: 13. The CDR3 covers 15 residues. CDR3 sequence: CASRQMGQRGNEQYF. DNA of the CDR3: TGTGCCAGCAGACAAATGGGCCAGCGGGGTAACGAGCAGTACTTC.

The chain links TRBV4-2 to TRBJ2-1, with 9 positions matching TRBD1. Trimming removed 3 bases from V and 2 bases from J; junction bases left unmatched: 2. CDR1 and CDR2 from the germline V gene are LGHNA and YNFKEQ. This CDR3 spans 15 amino acids. CDR3 nucleotides: TGTGCCAGCAGCCAGGACAGGGGCACCTACAATGAGCAGTTCTTC. Amino acids: CASSQDRGTYNEQFF.

The rearrangement joins TRBV6-1 to TRBJ1-2, with 7 bases that match TRBD1. This CDR3 comprises 14 residues. The germline CDR1 and CDR2 sequences are MNHNS and SASEGT. Trimming took 6 bases from V and 0 from J; bases not matched to a gene: 4. As DNA, the CDR3 is TGTGCCAGCAGCCGGGACAGTTCTAACTATGGCTACACCTTC. The encoded protein is CASSRDSSNYGYTF.

This chain joins TRBV10-1 and TRBJ2-7, with 11 bases matching TRBD1. V shed 3 bases, J shed 4 bases, and the junction held 5 bases outside the gene matches. The CDR3 contains 15 residues. CDR1 is WNHNN, CDR2 SYGVQD, per germline (reference sequence). The CDR3 DNA reads as TGCGCCAGCAGTGATCCCGGACAGGGGGCTTACGAGCAGTACTTC. Amino acids: CASSDPGQGAYEQYF.

This clone was found once. The chain has TRBV13 and TRBJ1-3; D ambiguous. Germline CDR1 is PRHDT and CDR2 is FYEKMQ (reference sequence). V lost 5 bases to trimming and J lost 1 base, with 12 bases between them. The CDR3 is 15 amino acids. CDR3 bases: TGTGCCAGCAGCCCCCCCTTAGTGTCTGGAAACACCATATATTTT. Its protein product is CASSPPLVSGNTIYF.